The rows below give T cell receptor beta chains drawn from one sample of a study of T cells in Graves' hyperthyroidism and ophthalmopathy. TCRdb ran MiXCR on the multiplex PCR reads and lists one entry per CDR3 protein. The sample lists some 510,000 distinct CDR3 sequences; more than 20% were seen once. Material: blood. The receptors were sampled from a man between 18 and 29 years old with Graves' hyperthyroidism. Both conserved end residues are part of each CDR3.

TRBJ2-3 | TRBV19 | CASSIAQDTQYF
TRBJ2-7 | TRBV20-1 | CSATGTGNLYEQYF
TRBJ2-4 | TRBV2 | CASSEVAQRGIQYF
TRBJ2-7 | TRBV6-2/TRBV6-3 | CASSSPGTNEQYF
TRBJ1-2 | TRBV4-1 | CASSQVGTAIYGYTF
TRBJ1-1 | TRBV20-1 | CSARPRTGGNTEAFF
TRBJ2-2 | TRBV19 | CASSIDPGAGELFF
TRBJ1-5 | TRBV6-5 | CASKVGPYNQPQHF
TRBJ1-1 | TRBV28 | CASSLFTQGVKVFF
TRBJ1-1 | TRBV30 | CAWSVGGEAFF
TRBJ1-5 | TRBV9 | CASSAGGRDGNNQPQHF
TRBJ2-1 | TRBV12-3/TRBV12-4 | CASRGLAGGREFF
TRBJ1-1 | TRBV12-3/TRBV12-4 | CASRPAGLNTEAFF
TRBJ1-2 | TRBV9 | CASSPGTTGDYGYTF
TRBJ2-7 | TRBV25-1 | CASSSAGWEQYF
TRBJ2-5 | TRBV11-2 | CASSLAAGGQGETQYF
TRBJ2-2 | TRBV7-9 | CASRPWRGNTGELFF
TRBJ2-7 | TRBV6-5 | CASSWWAFSSYEQYF
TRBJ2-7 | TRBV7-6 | CASSGQGTYEQYF
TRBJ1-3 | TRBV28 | CASSSAQHSGNTIYF
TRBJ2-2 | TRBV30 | CAWSVKGSTGELFF
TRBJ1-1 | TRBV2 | CASIEGETEAFF
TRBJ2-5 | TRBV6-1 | CASSPRGARETQYF
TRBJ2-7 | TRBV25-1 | CASSVLSGKGHSYEQYF
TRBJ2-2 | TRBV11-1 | CASSQMKGANTGELFF
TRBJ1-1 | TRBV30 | CAWSQQGYTEAFF
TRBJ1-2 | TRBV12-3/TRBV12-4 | CASRGNAYGYTF
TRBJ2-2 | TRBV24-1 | CATSDSDRANTGELFF
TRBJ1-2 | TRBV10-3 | CAISNQQGYGYTF
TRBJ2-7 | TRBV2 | CASRLWSGGNYEQYF
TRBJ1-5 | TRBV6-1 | CASNPPRGGNQPQHF
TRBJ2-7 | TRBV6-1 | CASSEGQGPPYEQYF
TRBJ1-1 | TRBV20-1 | CSAMTGGTEAFF
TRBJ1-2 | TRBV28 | CASRFETYGYTF
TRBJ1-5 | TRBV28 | CASSLPLYRGPRLPQHF
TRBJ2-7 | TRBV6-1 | CASSSSQGAYEQYF
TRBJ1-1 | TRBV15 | CATSRSKRGTPARAFF
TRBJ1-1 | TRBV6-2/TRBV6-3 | CASSYSRDEAFF
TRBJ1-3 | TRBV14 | CASSRTGDGNTIYF
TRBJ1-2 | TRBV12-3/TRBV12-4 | CASRPPEGYGYTF
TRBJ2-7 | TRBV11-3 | CASRVLGGDEQYF
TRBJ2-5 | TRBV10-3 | CAISTDRYQETQYF
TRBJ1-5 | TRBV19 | CASSLQGIGNQPQHF